A selection of T cell receptor beta chains follows, all from one sample in a study of graft-versus-host responses after intestinal transplantation. Clones were read by immunoSEQ multiplex PCR, and TCRdb kept only the in-frame ones, dropping some. Found here are under 8,000 clones, over 95% of them singletons; the top ten hold approximately 0.25%. The sample was PBMCs, taken 23 days after intestinal transplant. Source of these receptors: a human patient who received an intestinal transplant, so some T cells may come from the graft donor. CDR3s include the opening cysteine and the closing phenylalanine or tryptophan. D genes are given only for firm matches. Size values are once, few and many counts, or a class for expanded clones, and some rows have none.

j_gene,v_gene,d_gene,abundance,CDR3nt,CDR3aa
TRBJ2-1,TRBV2,-,-,TGTGCCAGCAGTGATTCATGGGATGAGCAGTTCTTC,CASSDSWDEQFF
TRBJ1-1,TRBV30,-,-,TGTGCCTGGAGTCCGGGACATACCAACACTGAAGCTTTCTTT,CAWSPGHTNTEAFF
TRBJ1-1,TRBV5-6,TRBD1,-,TGTGCCAGCAGCCTTGGACAGGTGAACACTGAAGCTTTCTTT,CASSLGQVNTEAFF
TRBJ2-7,TRBV23-1,TRBD2,-,TGCGCCAGCGGTTTACTCGAGGGTCAGGCGGGGGAACTAGCGGGAGTTAGCTACGAGCAGTACTTC,CASGLLEGQAGELAGVSYEQYF
TRBJ2-3,TRBV27,-,-,TGTGCCAGCACTCACCGGGGGATTGAAAGCACAGATACGCAGTATTTT,CASTHRGIESTDTQYF
TRBJ1-4,TRBV7-9,-,-,TGTGCCAGCACCCTAGGAGGGGCCGAAAAACTGTTTTTT,CASTLGGAEKLFF
TRBJ2-7,TRBV6-6,TRBD2,-,TGTGCCAGCAGTTACACGCCCCCCAGGGAGGGCTACGAGCAGTACTTC,CASSYTPPREGYEQYF
TRBJ2-1,TRBV7-9,-,once,TGTGCCAGCAGCTCCGAGTCAAGCGGACTCGGCTCCTACAATGAGCAGTTCTTC,CASSSESSGLGSYNEQFF
TRBJ2-2,TRBV29-1,TRBD1,-,TGCAGCGTTGGCGGAGTGGGGACAGCAAACACCGGGGAGCTGTTTTTT,CSVGGVGTANTGELFF
TRBJ2-7,TRBV11-2,-,-,TGTGCCAGCAGCTTGGCCCTACCGAACGAGCAGTACTTC,CASSLALPNEQYF
TRBJ2-7,TRBV13,-,-,TGTGCCAGCAGCTTAGGCGGCAGGGCTGGGTACGAGCAGTACTTC,CASSLGGRAGYEQYF
TRBJ1-1,TRBV15,-,-,TGTGCCACCAGCCCCAGGAACATGAACACTGAAGCTTTCTTT,CATSPRNMNTEAFF
TRBJ2-1,TRBV19,-,-,TGTGCCAGTAGTTTTGGGTTGCCCAATGAGCAGTTCTTC,CASSFGLPNEQFF
TRBJ2-1,TRBV27,-,-,TGTGCCAGCAGCTCGACCAGTTACAATGAGCAGTTCTTC,CASSSTSYNEQFF
TRBJ2-3,TRBV5-1,-,-,TGCGCCAGCAGCTTGGAGGCAAGTGCAGATACGCAGTATTTT,CASSLEASADTQYF
TRBJ2-1,TRBV18,TRBD2,-,TGTGCCAGCTCACCACCGATCCAGCGGGATGACAATGAGCAGTTCTTC,CASSPPIQRDDNEQFF
TRBJ2-3,TRBV7-2,-,-,TGTGCCAGCAGCTTCGATTCCCAGAGAAGTCGGGATACGCAGTATTTT,CASSFDSQRSRDTQYF
TRBJ2-1,TRBV7-2,-,-,TGTGCCAGCAGACTGAACAATGAGCAGTTCTTC,CASRLNNEQFF
TRBJ2-4,TRBV23-1,-,-,TGCGCCAGCAGTCCCCGGACAGTGAAACAAAACATTCAGTACTTC,CASSPRTVKQNIQYF
TRBJ2-1,TRBV28,-,-,TGTGCCAGCAGCCCAACCTACAATGAGCAGTTCTTC,CASSPTYNEQFF
TRBJ1-1,TRBV19,-,once,TGTGCCAGTAGTATCTACGGGAACACTGAAGCTTTCTTT,CASSIYGNTEAFF
TRBJ2-1,TRBV27,TRBD1,-,TGTGCCAGCAGTACGACCGGGACAGGGGGTGAGCAGTTCTTC,CASSTTGTGGEQFF
TRBJ2-3,TRBV11-3,TRBD1,-,TGTGCCAGCAGCAATCGACAGGGTAATACAGATACGCAGTATTTT,CASSNRQGNTDTQYF
TRBJ2-1,TRBV2,-,once,TGTGCCAGCAGTGGGGTCGCAGATGAGCAGTTCTTC,CASSGVADEQFF
TRBJ2-1,TRBV27,-,-,TGTGCCAGCAGCCACCCTGGATGGGCGAATGGGCAGTTCTTC,CASSHPGWANGQFF
TRBJ2-3,TRBV19,TRBD2,-,TGTGCCAGTAGTACTGGACTAGCGGGCACAGATACGCAGTATTTT,CASSTGLAGTDTQYF
TRBJ2-1,TRBV5-1,-,-,TGCGCCAGCAGCTTGGAGGGAGAGGCGGATGAGCAGTTCTTC,CASSLEGEADEQFF
TRBJ2-1,TRBV18,TRBD2,-,TGTGCCAGCTCACCCGGGACTAGCGGGAGGTCGGCAAGCTCCTACAATGAGCAGTTCTTC,CASSPGTSGRSASSYNEQFF
TRBJ2-1,TRBV6-5,-,-,TGTGCCAGCAGTTACTCAGAAGACAATGAGCAGTTCTTC,CASSYSEDNEQFF
TRBJ2-7,TRBV11-3,-,-,TGTGCCAGCAGCCCGGGACCCCCCTCCTACGAGCAGTACTTC,CASSPGPPSYEQYF
TRBJ1-2,TRBV9,-,once,TGTGCCAGCAGCGTAGCAGATTTAACCTATGGCTACACCTTC,CASSVADLTYGYTF
TRBJ2-1,TRBV5-4,-,-,TGTGCCAGCAGCTTCGGGACCAACAATGAGCAGTTCTTC,CASSFGTNNEQFF
TRBJ1-1,TRBV7-9,-,-,TGTGCCAGCAGCTTAGGGGGCACCCCGAACACTGAAGCTTTCTTT,CASSLGGTPNTEAFF
TRBJ2-2,TRBV5-6,TRBD1,-,TGTGCCAGCAGCAGGCCGGGACAGGGGGCTGACACCGGGGAGCTGTTTTTT,CASSRPGQGADTGELFF
TRBJ1-3,TRBV27,-,-,TGTGCCAGCAGAGGGGATTCCGGAAACACCATATATTTT,CASRGDSGNTIYF
TRBJ2-2,TRBV27,TRBD1,-,TGTGCCAGCAGTTTATCCCGGGACAGGGGGAAGGCCGGGGAGCTGTTTTTT,CASSLSRDRGKAGELFF
TRBJ2-7,TRBV7-6,-,-,TGTGCCAGCAGCCAGGGGCAGGGGCGATTTACCATTCGACTATACGAGCAGTACTTC,CASSQGQGRFTIRLYEQYF
TRBJ1-2,TRBV10-3,-,-,TGTGCCATCAGTCTTACAGGTGACGATGGCTACACCTTC,CAISLTGDDGYTF
TRBJ2-1,TRBV28,TRBD2,-,TGTGCCAGCAGTTTATACCGCGGACTAGCGGGAGTAAGGGACAATGAGCAGTTCTTC,CASSLYRGLAGVRDNEQFF
TRBJ2-3,TRBV9,TRBD2,-,TGTGCCAGCAGCGCCCCGTTAGCGGGAGGCACAGATACGCAGTATTTT,CASSAPLAGGTDTQYF
TRBJ2-3,TRBV5-1,TRBD1,-,TGCGCCAGCAGCGACAGGGGGGCAGATACGCAGTATTTT,CASSDRGADTQYF
TRBJ2-2,TRBV5-4,-,once,TGTGCCAGCAGCTTGGCAGAATCAGGCAGGGTTCACACCGGGGAGCTGTTTTTT,CASSLAESGRVHTGELFF
TRBJ2-7,TRBV28,TRBD2,-,TGTGCCAGCAGTTTCAGAGGAGGACTAGCGGGAGGGGTCGAGCAGTACTTC,CASSFRGGLAGGVEQYF
TRBJ2-3,TRBV7-6,-,-,TGTGCCAGCAGCTACGCAGGGGGGAGCACAGATACGCAGTATTTT,CASSYAGGSTDTQYF
TRBJ1-2,TRBV5-6,-,-,TGTGCCAGCTCCTCCATAGGGCTGACCGGCTACACCTTC,CASSSIGLTGYTF
TRBJ2-2,TRBV10-3,TRBD2,-,TGTGCCATCAGTGAATGGGCAGGCGGGAGCCCCACCGGGGAGCTGTTTTTT,CAISEWAGGSPTGELFF
TRBJ2-5,TRBV28,-,-,TGTGCCAGCAGTTCGACAGGTTGGAGAGAGACCCAGTACTTC,CASSSTGWRETQYF
TRBJ2-1,TRBV6-1,-,-,TGTGCCAGCGGGGGTCCGTACAATGAGCAGTTCTTC,CASGGPYNEQFF
TRBJ2-7,TRBV4-1,-,-,TGCGCCAGCAGCCAAGAGACGGCAGGGGGGAGGAACGAGCAGTACTTC,CASSQETAGGRNEQYF
TRBJ2-7,TRBV5-5,-,-,TGTGCCAGCAGCCCTTTCCAGGGGAGTCCATACGAGCAGTACTTC,CASSPFQGSPYEQYF
TRBJ2-7,TRBV23-1,TRBD1,-,TGCGCCAGCAGTCAATGTAGGGACAGGGTAGGCTACGAGCAGTACTTC,CASSQCRDRVGYEQYF
TRBJ1-1,TRBV10-3,-,-,TGTGCCATCCGACCGGCCCTACACCAGAACACTGAAGCTTTCTTT,CAIRPALHQNTEAFF